The 27 T cell receptor beta chains below all came from one sample that was sequenced in a study of CD8 T cells in Susac syndrome. cDNA came from around 0.5 to 1 ug RNA primed by random hexamers. TCRdb fed the immunoSEQ multiplex PCR reads into MiXCR, producing one record per CDR3 protein. The top ten hold more than 0.2% of the sample, which has about 150,000 distinct CDR3 sequences, roughly 94% seen once. Sample: CD8+ T cells from PBMCs. Source of these receptors: a human donor with multiple sclerosis.

The chain uses TRBV20-1 and TRBJ2-3, with 11 bases matching TRBD2. The V segment lost 6 bases and the J segment 4 bases; nucleotides outside the gene matches: 27. The CDR3 runs 21 residues. Germline lookup yields CDR1 DFQATT and CDR2 SNEGSKA (reference sequence). CDR3 in amino acids: CSALNPFSLAGGIVRADTQYF. The CDR3 coding sequence is TGCAGTGCCCTCAACCCGTTCAGTTTAGCGGGGGGGATTGTGAGGGCAGATACGCAGTATTTT.

The rearrangement uses TRBV20-1 and TRBJ2-3; D is ambiguous. Between the trimmed V and J ends, which lost 0 bases and 0 bases, there was a span of 13 bases. In germline, CDR1 is DFQATT, CDR2 SNEGSKA (reference sequence). The CDR3 is 16 residues long. The CDR3 DNA is TGCAGTGCTAGAGATTTAAAAAGCCCTAGCACAGATACGCAGTATTTT. Its protein product is CSARDLKSPSTDTQYF.

The chain uses TRBV29-1 and TRBJ2-7; no definite D call. With 0 bases removed from V and 0 bases from J, the gap between germline ends came to 6 bases. Germline V lookup: CDR1 SQVTM, CDR2 ANQGSEA. The CDR3 consists of 13 residues. The CDR3 DNA is TGCAGCGTTGAAGATGGGTCCTCCTACGAGCAGTACTTC. Its protein product is CSVEDGSSYEQYF.

The chain employs TRBV30 and TRBJ2-5; D is possibly TRBD1 or TRBD2 (5 bases each). Germline V gives CDR1 GTSNPN, CDR2 SVGIG (reference sequence). Deletions cut 7 bases from V and 5 bases from J, with 14 bases between. This CDR3 spans 12 amino acids. This CDR3 is CALRQGGETQYF. In nucleotides, the CDR3 is TGTGCCTTGCGTCAGGGCGGGGAGACCCAGTACTTC.

V is TRBV12-3 or TRBV12-4 and J is TRBJ2-5; D is possibly TRBD1 (6 bases). Trimming stripped 5 bases from V and 2 bases from J, with 12 bases between. CDR3 length: 14 amino acids. The CDR3 sequence is CASSLYRAQETQYF. CDR3 DNA: TGTGCCAGCAGTCTCTACAGGGCTCAAGAGACCCAGTACTTC.

The chain uses TRBV15 and TRBJ2-7, with 9 bases that match TRBD1. The germline V gene encodes CDR1 LNHNV and CDR2 YYDKDF (reference sequence). V gave up 4 bases and J gave up 2 bases; unmatched junction bases: 9. The CDR3 extends over 16 amino acids. The CDR3 DNA sequence: TGTGCCACCAGCAACCCCCCCGGGACAGGGCCCTACGAGCAGTACTTC. It codes for CATSNPPGTGPYEQYF. Using reference TRBV15 and TRBJ2-7 for the parts outside the CDR3, the full variable domain is DAMVIQNPRYQVTQFGKPVTLSCSQTLNHNVMYWYQQKSSQAPKLLFHYYDKDFNNEADTPDNFQSRRPNTSFCFLDIRSPGLGDTAMYLCATSNPPGTGPYEQYFGPGTRLTVT.

The J gene is TRBJ2-7, the V gene TRBV24-1; 9 bases are shared with TRBD2. Trimming at V came to 2 bases and at J to 0 bases, leaving 4 bases not matched to a gene. Looked up from germline, CDR1 is KGHDR and CDR2 is SFDVKD. The CDR3 has 16 residues. The DNA for the CDR3 is TGTGCCACCAGTGATTCGGCTAGCGGGGCCTCCTACGAGCAGTACTTC. The encoded protein is CATSDSASGASYEQYF.

A single count supports this clonotype. V gene TRBV3-1 combines with J gene TRBJ2-7; TRBD1 is a possible D gene (6 bases). This CDR3 region has 14 residues. Trimming shortened V by 1 base and J by 6 bases, and 13 bases separated the two germline ends. CDR1 is LGHDT, CDR2 YNNKEL, per germline (reference sequence). The CDR3 DNA is TGTGCCAGCAGCCAAGGGGGGCTAGCCTCCGAGCAGTACTTC. Translated, it gives CASSQGGLASEQYF.

The chain links TRBV3-1 to TRBJ2-1; TRBD1 agrees at 7 bases. The V and J ends lost 0 bases and 9 bases, in that order; junction bases with no gene match: 5. The length of the CDR3 is 14 residues. Germline CDR1 is LGHDT and CDR2 is YNNKEL (reference sequence). The CDR3 reads CASSQDRGGGEQFF. In DNA, the CDR3 is TGTGCCAGCAGCCAAGATCGAGGGGGCGGTGAGCAGTTCTTC.

V is TRBV25-1 and J is TRBJ1-2, with a possible D match to TRBD1 (6 bases). Trimming cost V 2 bases and J 9 bases, with 7 bases left between them. Per the germline V gene, CDR1 is MGHDK and CDR2 is SYGVNS. CDR3 length equals 11 residues. CDR3 DNA sequence: TGTGCCAGCAGTGAAGGGGACAGCTACACCTTC. It translates to CASSEGDSYTF.

The J gene is TRBJ2-1, the V gene TRBV29-1; 7 positions agree with TRBD1. The CDR3 is 14 residues long. CDR1 SQVTM and CDR2 ANQGSEA come from the germline V gene. Losses at the gene ends were 5 bases for V and 5 bases for J; bases not matched to a gene: 9. As DNA, the CDR3 is TGCAGCGTTTCCCGACAGGGCTTTCACAATGAGCAGTTCTTC. As protein: CSVSRQGFHNEQFF.

The V and J genes are TRBV6-5 and TRBJ2-7, with TRBD1 identical over 7 bases. V was pared by 10 bases and J by 0 bases, with 9 bases of the junction left unmatched. Germline V gene data show CDR1 as MNHEY and CDR2 as SVGAGI. The CDR3 spans 14 residues. The CDR3 loop reads CATSGTASSYEQYF. The DNA for the CDR3 is TGTGCCACCTCCGGGACAGCAAGCTCCTACGAGCAGTACTTC.

In its sample, this clonotype was seen once. This sequence joins TRBV14 and TRBJ1-2; no clear D gene. Germline loops: CDR1 SGHDN, CDR2 FVKESK. CDR3 length: 18 residues. The germline V and J ends were trimmed by 0 bases and 2 bases, with 19 bases remaining between them. The CDR3 DNA is TGTGCCAGCAGCCAAGATGAGTGGTGGACCTCTAGGAACTATGGCTACACCTTC. Translation gives CASSQDEWWTSRNYGYTF.

The chain combines TRBV9 with TRBJ2-1; TRBD1 matches at 9 bases. CDR1 and CDR2 from the germline V gene are SGDLS and YYNGEE. V was clipped by 3 bases and J by 8 bases; unmatched bases: 6. The CDR3 is made up of 14 amino acids. CDR3 DNA sequence: TGTGCCAGCAGCGGGGGACAGGGTGGTGATGAGCAGTTCTTC. Its translation: CASSGGQGGDEQFF.

The V gene is TRBV29-1, the J gene TRBJ2-7; 10 bases agree with TRBD2. This CDR3 contains 13 residues. From germline, CDR1 is SQVTM and CDR2 ANQGSEA. The V and J ends lost 5 bases and 4 bases, in that order; junction bases with no gene match: 5. The CDR3 bases are TGCAGCGTTAAAGCGGGGGGGGATTACGAGCAGTACTTC. Translated, it gives CSVKAGGDYEQYF.

V usage is TRBV4-1 and J usage is TRBJ2-3, with D possibly TRBD1 on 6 matching bases. Germline V gene data show CDR1 as MGHRA and CDR2 as YSYEKL. CDR3 length: 16 residues. V lost 3 bases to trimming and J lost 0 bases, with 13 bases between them. The CDR3 sequence: CASSHPDSSSTDTQYF. The CDR3 coding sequence is TGCGCCAGCAGCCATCCGGACAGTTCTAGCACAGATACGCAGTATTTT.

The count of this clonotype is one. The chain is built from TRBV6-7 and TRBJ2-7; weak D call: TRBD1 (5 bases). TRBV6-7 is assigned to the ORF class and has an uncertain function. This CDR3 region has 12 residues. Trimming stripped 6 bases from V and 4 bases from J, with 10 bases between. CDR3 in amino acids: CASRGPGYEQYF. The CDR3 DNA reads as TGTGCCAGCAGGGGGCCTGGGTACGAGCAGTACTTC.

The chain recombines TRBV5-4 with TRBJ2-5; D not certain. The CDR3 runs to 14 residues. The V end was cut by 1 base, the J end by 4 bases, with 11 bases between. Germline V lookup: CDR1 SGHNT, CDR2 YYREEE (reference sequence). The CDR3 bases are TGTGCCAGCAGCTTGTCCCGAGAGGTAGAGACCCAGTACTTC. Encoded protein: CASSLSREVETQYF. Full variable domain (remainder filled in from reference TRBV5-4 and TRBJ2-5): ETGVTQSPTHLIKTRGQQVTLRCSSQSGHNTVSWYQQALGQGPQFIFQYYREEENGRGNFPPRFSGLQFPNYSSELNVNALELDDSALYLCASSLSREVETQYFGPGTRLLVL.

The rearrangement uses TRBV4-3 and TRBJ2-7; possible D gene TRBD1, 6 bases. The V gene lost 1 base and the J gene lost 2 bases, with 12 bases spanning the gap. CDR1 and CDR2 (germline): LGHNA, YSLEER. This CDR3 spans 15 amino acids. CDR3 amino acids: CASSQGWTAAYEQYF. CDR3 DNA sequence: TGCGCCAGCAGCCAAGGTTGGACAGCGGCCTACGAGCAGTACTTC.

This chain joins TRBV30 and TRBJ2-5; the D is unclear. The CDR3 is 10 amino acids. V lost 3 bases to trimming and J lost 1 base, with 0 bases between them. CDR1 GTSNPN and CDR2 SVGIG come from the germline V gene (reference sequence). The CDR3 DNA sequence: TGTGCCTGGAGCCAAGAGACCCAGTACTTC. Residues: CAWSQETQYF.

This chain connects TRBV28 to TRBJ1-2; D may be TRBD1 (5 bases). Germline lookup yields CDR1 MDHEN and CDR2 SYDVKM. This CDR3 has 16 amino acids. Between the trimmed V and J ends, which lost 2 bases and 3 bases, there was a span of 16 bases. The CDR3 spells CASSLLRERLDYGYTF. CDR3 nucleotides: TGTGCCAGCAGTTTACTCAGGGAAAGGTTGGACTATGGCTACACCTTC.

The chain uses TRBV27 and TRBJ1-2; no definite D call. The germline gives CDR1 MNHEY, CDR2 SMNVEV (reference sequence). The CDR3 runs 13 residues. V was shortened by 3 bases and J by 3 bases, with 8 bases between the two germline ends. The CDR3 DNA is TGTGCCAGCAGTTTGGCAGCATACTATGGCTACACCTTC. This gives the protein CASSLAAYYGYTF.

The chain is built from TRBV14 and TRBJ1-2; D is ambiguous. V was trimmed by 0 bases and J by 4 bases, leaving 15 bases between them. Germline CDR1 SGHDN, CDR2 FVKESK. The CDR3 extends over 16 amino acids. CDR3 residues: CASSQEPWGGGYGYTF. The CDR3 DNA is TGTGCCAGCAGCCAAGAGCCCTGGGGAGGCGGCTATGGCTACACCTTC.

This chain links TRBV30 with TRBJ2-7, with D tentatively TRBD2 (5 bases). Germline V gene sequence: CDR1 GTSNPN, CDR2 SVGIG (reference sequence). The CDR3 runs 13 residues. V was pared by 0 bases and J by 4 bases, with 10 bases between. CDR3 loop: CAWSVTSGYEQYF. The CDR3 region has the DNA TGTGCCTGGAGTGTAACCAGCGGTTACGAGCAGTACTTC.

The V and J genes are TRBV9 and TRBJ2-2, with 7 bases that match TRBD2. The V segment lost 7 bases and the J segment 1 base; nucleotides outside the gene matches: 4. Germline V gene lookup returns CDR1 SGDLS and CDR2 YYNGEE. This CDR3 is 14 amino acids long. CDR3 residues: CASQAGRNTGELFF. CDR3 nucleotide sequence: TGTGCCAGCCAAGCGGGGAGGAACACCGGGGAGCTGTTTTTT.

J is TRBJ1-6 and V is TRBV7-2; D is uncertain. Germline CDR1 is SGHTA and CDR2 is FQGNSA. Trimming took 1 base from V and 2 from J, leaving 6 bases between them. The CDR3 sequence is 15 residues long. DNA of the CDR3: TGTGCCAGCAGCTTAGGGTCCACCTATAATTCACCCCTCCACTTT. Residues: CASSLGSTYNSPLHF. Combining the CDR3 with reference TRBV7-2 and TRBJ1-6 gives the whole variable domain GAGVSQSPSNKVTEKGKDVELRCDPISGHTALYWYRQSLGQGLEFLIYFQGNSAPDKSGLPSDRFSAERTGGSVSTLTIQRTQQEDSAVYLCASSLGSTYNSPLHFGNGTRLTVT.

J is TRBJ2-1 and V is TRBV15; perhaps TRBD1 as D (7 bases). Germline-derived CDR1 and CDR2 are LNHNV and YYDKDF (reference sequence). The CDR3 has 14 amino acids. V lost 8 bases to trimming and J lost 7 bases, with 18 bases between them. CDR3 amino acids: CATGPEGARNEQFF. The CDR3 nucleotides are TGTGCCACCGGCCCGGAGGGGGCGCGAAATGAGCAGTTCTTC.